This TCR beta chain emerged from a study of human T cells and chemical hapten exposure. Across the whole study: The study traced per-sample TCR yield variation mainly to small differences in pooled library volumes.

During construction of the library, unique molecular identifiers were attached to individual cDNA molecules for quantitative, reproducible TCR counting. Original processing methods: TCRs per sample had a median of approximately 88,000 and ranged from roughly 23,224 to 700,000. One entry per CDR3 protein results from TCRdb running MiXCR on the RACE reads. The V and J calls were determined by TCRdb, not by the authors. The table has 130,000 or so distinct CDR3 sequences, around 8.3% seen once. Study-wide results and caveats: No alteration of TCRs above 1 in 1000 frequency was seen with DPC sensitization.

The CDR3 length is 15 residues. Germline-derived CDR1 and CDR2 are SGHDT and YYEEEE. Trimming pared 6 bases from V and 3 bases from J, leaving 19 bases between. This clonotype showed up just a few times. Its antigen is unidentified. This sample's time point: healthy volunteer bleed at 2 weeks. Sequencing started from total RNA isolated from unfractionated whole blood. This chain joins TRBV5-6 and TRBJ2-7; weak D call: TRBD1 (6 bases). The sample was whole blood. The clonotype was recovered from a male donor in good health. Some clones in this sample may be carry-over from other donors' samples. The CDR3 loop is CASINRVPRSYEQYF. CDR3 DNA: TGTGCCAGCATCAACAGGGTTCCAAGGAGCTACGAGCAGTACTTC.